This T cell receptor beta chain stems from a study of CD8 T cells in Susac syndrome. CD8+ and CD4+ T cells from blood underwent TCR beta sequencing, which was carried out in a high-throughput format. TEMRA cells were FACS-enriched, and CD8+ and CD4+ T cells were isolated negatively. Random hexamers primed reverse transcription of 0.5 to 1 ug RNA. Across 54 Vbeta and 13 Jbeta, immunoSEQ multiplex PCR amplified TCR beta CDR3. MiXCR, run by TCRdb on the immunoSEQ multiplex PCR reads, gives a single entry per CDR3 protein. The sample has a few hundred thousand distinct CDR3 sequences; roughly 94% are singletons. This clonotype was detected once. What it binds is not known. Findings and caveats of the study: The study recognized that its TCR sequencing and HLA analysis covered a relatively small number of individuals.

Germline values: CDR1 SGHNT, CDR2 YYREEE (reference sequence). The CDR3 totals 15 residues. With V trimmed by 4 bases and J by 7 bases, 12 bases remained unmatched. Source material: CD4+ T cells from PBMCs. The TCR originated in a human donor with multiple sclerosis. V usage is TRBV5-4 and J usage is TRBJ2-7; the match to TRBD1 covers 9 bases. The CDR3, as DNA: TGTGCCAGCAGCATGAACAGGGGGCAACCGAGGGAGCAGTACTTC. As protein: CASSMNRGQPREQYF.